This record concerns one TCR beta chain sequence. The antigen is undetermined. Time point indicated: 20-29 weeks after completion of therapy. Method: immunoSEQ multiplex PCR; TCRdb's copy keeps in-frame clones and lacks some. The sample consists of a few thousand clones, 69% of them appearing once. The record originates from a study of T cell therapy after organ transplantation. Overall study context: Patients received up to 6 T cell doses every 2 weeks. Long-term post-therapy blood was drawn 20 to 29 weeks after therapy ended.

The receptor was isolated from a human patient who had received a solid organ transplant and had CMV disease. Some T cells may arise from the graft donor. Sample: CD8+ T cells from blood, taken after autologous CMV-specific T cell therapy.

The CDR3 coding sequence is TGTGCCAGCAGCTCCGGGGTAGCGGGTACAGATACGCAGTATTTT. It translates to CASSSGVAGTDTQYF. The chain combines TRBV9 with TRBJ2-3; TRBD2 aligns across 7 bases. After removal of 4 bases from V and 3 bases from J, the junction contained 8 bases not matched to a gene. The CDR3 spans 15 residues. CDR1 and CDR2 (germline): SGDLS, YYNGEE. Full variable domain (outside the CDR3, taken from reference TRBV9 and TRBJ2-3): DSGVTQTPKHLITATGQRVTLRCSPRSGDLSVYWYQQSLDQGLQFLIQYYNGEERAKGNILERFSAQQFPDLHSELNLSSLELGDSALYFCASSSGVAGTDTQYFGPGTRLTVL.